Shown below are 17 T cell receptor beta chains from a single sample sequenced in a study of beta chain features in type 1 diabetes. Points from the study as a whole: Type 1 diabetes patients had TCRB CDR3s that were shorter (moderately but significantly so) in all four CD4+ subsets.

These receptors have no identified antigens. Every isolated RNA sample was fully reverse transcribed, so sequencing captured expressed TCRB transcripts. The method was immunoSEQ multiplex PCR; TCRdb's version includes in-frame clones alone and lacks a portion of them. The table lists around 14,000 clones, 60% to 80% of them singletons, with 0.25% to 0.4% in the top ten. Sequenced sample: stem cell memory CD4+ T cells from blood. The receptor source for this set is a woman between 18 and 29 years old with type 1 diabetes.

The J gene is TRBJ2-1, the V gene TRBV6-1; no firm D call. The CDR3 extends over 12 amino acids. Trimming removed 0 bases from V and 6 bases from J, with 3 bases in between. Germline V lookup: CDR1 MNHNS, CDR2 SASEGT. CDR3 DNA: TGTGCCAGCAGTGAAGCGAGCAATGAGCAGTTCTTC. Translated: CASSEASNEQFF.

The chain employs TRBV28 and TRBJ2-7; unclear D gene. Germline V CDR1 and CDR2: MDHEN, SYDVKM. There are 13 residues in the CDR3. V gave up 1 base and J gave up 3 bases, with 7 bases separating them. The CDR3 loop reads CASSLSPSYEQYF. Written as DNA, the CDR3 is TGTGCCAGCAGTTTATCCCCGAGCTACGAGCAGTACTTC.

This clone was detected only a few times. CDR3 amino acids: CASSSSAGGGLEQYF. CDR3 in DNA: TGTGCCAGCAGCTCCTCGGCCGGAGGAGGGTTGGAGCAGTACTTC. The rearrangement uses TRBV7-9 and TRBJ2-7; TRBD2 might be the D (6 bases). Germline-derived CDR1 and CDR2 are SEHNR and FQNEAQ (reference sequence). CDR3 size: 15 residues. V lost 4 bases and J lost 7, with 20 bases in between.

This clone turned up a few times. The V gene is TRBV4-3, the J gene TRBJ1-2, with D unresolved. The germline V gene has CDR1 LGHNA and CDR2 YSLEER. There are 16 residues in the CDR3. V shed 2 bases and J shed 5 bases, with 18 bases lying between them. Here the CDR3 DNA reads TGCGCCAGCAGCCAATTAACGGGCAGAGGGTTTTATGGCTACACCTTC. It codes for CASSQLTGRGFYGYTF.

The V and J genes are TRBV5-1 and TRBJ2-1; 7 positions match TRBD1. Looked up from germline, CDR1 is SGHRS and CDR2 is YFSETQ. CDR3 length: 14 amino acids. The trim removed 4 bases at V and 4 bases at J, leaving 5 bases unmatched. The CDR3 DNA follows: TGCGCCAGCAGCAAGGGGGCGTTATACAATGAGCAGTTCTTC. Encoded protein: CASSKGALYNEQFF.

This rearrangement joins TRBV5-1 to TRBJ1-1; 8 bases are a match to TRBD1. With V trimmed by 4 bases and J by 7 bases, 6 bases remained unmatched. Per germline, CDR1 SGHRS and CDR2 YFSETQ. The CDR3 is 13 amino acids. This CDR3 reads CASSREGQGEAFF. As DNA, the CDR3 is TGCGCCAGCAGCCGTGAAGGACAGGGTGAAGCTTTCTTT.

This clone was picked up one time. The chain is built from TRBV11-2 and TRBJ2-1; 8 bases align to TRBD2. The germline V gene has CDR1 SGHAT and CDR2 FQNNGV. This CDR3 contains 15 residues. Trimming cost V 6 bases and J 2 bases; bases outside gene matches: 6. The CDR3 DNA follows: TGTGCCAGCAGAGAACCGGGACTAGCCTACAATGAGCAGTTCTTC. It is translated as CASREPGLAYNEQFF. The full variable domain, its missing parts supplied by reference TRBV11-2 and TRBJ2-1, is EAGVAQSPRYKIIEKRQSVAFWCNPISGHATLYWYQQILGQGPKLLIQFQNNGVVDDSQLPKDRFSAERLKGVDSTLKIQPAKLEDSAVYLCASREPGLAYNEQFFGPGTRLTVL.

This clone showed up just once. The V call is TRBV19, the J call TRBJ1-2; 10 bases match TRBD1. CDR1 LNHDA and CDR2 SQIVND come from the germline V gene (reference sequence). V lost 6 bases, J lost 5 bases, and 9 bases stayed unmatched. CDR3 size: 15 residues. The CDR3 DNA reads as TGTGCCAGTAGGCCAGGGGGACAGGGGTCTTATGGCTACACCTTC. Translating gives CASRPGGQGSYGYTF.

This clone was detected only once. The chain recombines TRBV28 with TRBJ2-1; D uncertain. Germline CDR1 and CDR2: MDHEN and SYDVKM. V gave up 1 base and J gave up 14 bases, with 21 bases separating them. There are 15 residues in the CDR3. Here the CDR3 DNA reads TGTGCCAGCAGTTTATTTATAAGGAGTGGATTTGAAGAGTTCTTC. It encodes CASSLFIRSGFEEFF.

The J gene is TRBJ2-1, the V gene TRBV12-5, with D perhaps matching TRBD2 (5 bases). In germline, CDR1 is LGHNT, CDR2 FRNRAP. The CDR3 has 17 residues. The ends were cut back, 0 bases at V and 0 bases at J, with 12 bases in the middle. The CDR3 spells CASGLVLERSSYNEQFF. The CDR3 nucleotides are TGTGCTAGTGGTTTGGTACTGGAGCGGAGCTCCTACAATGAGCAGTTCTTC.

The chain employs TRBV15 and TRBJ2-1; weak D call: TRBD2 (5 bases). There are 12 residues in the CDR3. Looked up from germline, CDR1 is LNHNV and CDR2 is YYDKDF (reference sequence). With 8 bases removed from V and 8 bases from J, the gap between germline ends came to 13 bases. The CDR3: CATGNTRDEQFF. CDR3 sequence (DNA): TGTGCCACCGGAAATACTAGGGATGAGCAGTTCTTC.

The gene calls are TRBV19 and TRBJ1-5; 8 bases match TRBD1. Germline-derived CDR1 and CDR2 are LNHDA and SQIVND (reference sequence). V lost 4 bases to trimming and J lost 7 bases; unmatched junction nucleotides: 9. The CDR3 length is 15 residues. The CDR3, as DNA: TGTGCCAGTAGTACCCCCGGACAGGGCAGACAGCCCCAGCATTTT. As protein: CASSTPGQGRQPQHF.

The chain's CDR3 is CASSPGLTQGADTQYF. The CDR3 bases are TGTGCCAGCTCACCAGGCCTTACCCAAGGGGCAGATACGCAGTATTTT. The chain is built from TRBV18 and TRBJ2-3; perhaps TRBD1 as D (5 bases). Deletions cut 2 bases from V and 4 bases from J, with 16 bases between. CDR3 length: 16 amino acids. CDR1 is KGHSH, CDR2 LQKENI, per germline.

The chain carries TRBV9 and TRBJ2-7, with 10 positions matching TRBD1. Looked up from germline, CDR1 is SGDLS and CDR2 is YYNGEE. The CDR3 runs to 15 residues. V gave up 0 bases and J gave up 6 bases; unmatched junction bases: 6. The CDR3 region is CASSVDWDRGSEQYF. In DNA, the CDR3 is TGTGCCAGCAGCGTAGACTGGGACAGGGGTAGCGAGCAGTACTTC.

This rearrangement joins TRBV14 to TRBJ2-5; TRBD1 agrees at 7 bases. CDR3 size: 14 residues. The J segment lost 4 bases and the V segment lost 4 bases, leaving 6 bases of the junction unmatched. Germline V gene sequence: CDR1 SGHDN, CDR2 FVKESK. The CDR3 reads CASSPKRQGETQYF. The CDR3, as DNA: TGTGCCAGCAGCCCGAAAAGACAGGGAGAGACCCAGTACTTC.

The chain links TRBV18 to TRBJ2-3; D ambiguous. Trimming shortened V by 3 bases and J by 1 base, and 2 bases separated the two germline ends. Germline V CDR1 and CDR2: KGHSH, LQKENI. CDR3 length: 12 amino acids. CDR3 DNA sequence: TGTGCCAGCTCACCCGGCACAGATACGCAGTATTTT. This encodes CASSPGTDTQYF.

This rearrangement joins TRBV7-2 to TRBJ2-2; 7 nucleotides match TRBD2. CDR3 length equals 18 residues. The J segment lost 1 base and the V segment lost 5 bases, leaving 13 bases of the junction unmatched. CDR1 and CDR2 (germline): SGHTA, FQGNSA. In DNA form, the CDR3 reads TGTGCCAGCAGCGTTGTTGAGACTAGCTTCGTGAACACCGGGGAGCTGTTTTTT. It codes for CASSVVETSFVNTGELFF.